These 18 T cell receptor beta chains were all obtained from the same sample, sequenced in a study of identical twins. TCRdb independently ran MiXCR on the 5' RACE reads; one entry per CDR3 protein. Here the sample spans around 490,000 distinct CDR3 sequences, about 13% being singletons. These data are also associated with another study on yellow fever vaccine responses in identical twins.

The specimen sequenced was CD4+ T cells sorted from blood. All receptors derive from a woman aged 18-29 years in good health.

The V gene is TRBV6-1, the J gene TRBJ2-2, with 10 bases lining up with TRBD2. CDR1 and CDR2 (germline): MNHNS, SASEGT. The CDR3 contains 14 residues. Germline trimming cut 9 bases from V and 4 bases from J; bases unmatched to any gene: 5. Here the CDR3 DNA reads TGTGCCAGTATCCGGACTAGCGGCACCGGGGAGCTGTTTTTT. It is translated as CASIRTSGTGELFF.

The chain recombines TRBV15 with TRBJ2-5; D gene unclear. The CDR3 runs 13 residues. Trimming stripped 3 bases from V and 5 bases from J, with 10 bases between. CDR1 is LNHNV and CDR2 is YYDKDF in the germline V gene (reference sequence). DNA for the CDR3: TGTGCCACCAGCAGCCGCCTAGTGGAGACCCAGTACTTC. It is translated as CATSSRLVETQYF.

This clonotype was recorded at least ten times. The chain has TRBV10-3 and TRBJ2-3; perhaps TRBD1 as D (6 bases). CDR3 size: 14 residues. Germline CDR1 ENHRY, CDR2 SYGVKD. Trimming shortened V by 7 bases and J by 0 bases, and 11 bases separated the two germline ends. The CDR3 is CAITRTDSTDTQYF. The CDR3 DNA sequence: TGTGCCATCACGAGGACAGATAGCACAGATACGCAGTATTTT.

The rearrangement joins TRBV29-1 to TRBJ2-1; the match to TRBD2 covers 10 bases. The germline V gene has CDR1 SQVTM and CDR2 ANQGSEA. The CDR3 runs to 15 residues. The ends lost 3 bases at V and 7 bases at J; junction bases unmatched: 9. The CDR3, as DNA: TGCAGCGTTGAGGAGGGTCTAGCGGGAGTTAATGAGCAGTTCTTC. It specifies CSVEEGLAGVNEQFF.

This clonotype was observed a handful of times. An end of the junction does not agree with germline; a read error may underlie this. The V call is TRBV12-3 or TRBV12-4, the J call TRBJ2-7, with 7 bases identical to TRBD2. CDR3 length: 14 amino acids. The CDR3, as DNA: TGTGCCAGCAGTATAGCGGGTGTAGGGTACGAGCAGTACTTC. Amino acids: CASSIAGVGYEQYF.

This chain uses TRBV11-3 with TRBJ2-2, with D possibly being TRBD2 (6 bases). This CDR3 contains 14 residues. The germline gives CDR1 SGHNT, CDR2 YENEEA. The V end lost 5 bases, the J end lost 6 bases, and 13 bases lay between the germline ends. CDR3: CASSPRPGAGELFF. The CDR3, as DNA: TGTGCCAGCAGCCCCCGGCCGGGAGCCGGGGAGCTGTTTTTT.

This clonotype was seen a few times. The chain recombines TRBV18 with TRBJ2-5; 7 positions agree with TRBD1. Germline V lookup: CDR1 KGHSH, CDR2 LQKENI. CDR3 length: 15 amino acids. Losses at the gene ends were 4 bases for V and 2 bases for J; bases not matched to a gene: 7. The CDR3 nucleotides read TGTGCCAGCTCACGCCCGGGACAGTTACAAGAGACCCAGTACTTC. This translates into CASSRPGQLQETQYF.

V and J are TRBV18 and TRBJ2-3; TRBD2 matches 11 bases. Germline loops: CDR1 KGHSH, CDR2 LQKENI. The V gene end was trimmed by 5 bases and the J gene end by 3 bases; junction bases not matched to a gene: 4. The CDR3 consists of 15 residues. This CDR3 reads CASSSLAGDTDTQYF. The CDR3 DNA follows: TGTGCCAGCTCATCACTAGCGGGAGATACAGATACGCAGTATTTT.

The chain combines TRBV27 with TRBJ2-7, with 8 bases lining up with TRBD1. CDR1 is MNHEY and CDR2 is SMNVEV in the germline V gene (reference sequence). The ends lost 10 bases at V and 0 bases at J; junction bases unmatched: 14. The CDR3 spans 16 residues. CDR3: CATNEPETGDSYEQYF. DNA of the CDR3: TGTGCCACCAACGAGCCGGAGACAGGGGACTCCTACGAGCAGTACTTC.

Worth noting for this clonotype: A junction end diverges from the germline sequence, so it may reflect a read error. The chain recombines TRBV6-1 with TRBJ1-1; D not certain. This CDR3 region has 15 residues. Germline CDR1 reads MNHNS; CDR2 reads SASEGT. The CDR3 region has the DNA TGTGCCAGCAGTGCGAATCGGGGAAGTCACACTGAAGCTCTCTTT. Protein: CASSANRGSHTEALF.

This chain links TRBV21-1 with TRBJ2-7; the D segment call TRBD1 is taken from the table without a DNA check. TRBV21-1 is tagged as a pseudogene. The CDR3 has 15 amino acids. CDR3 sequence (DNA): TGTGCCAGCAGCAAGGCAGGGGAAGGAGCCTACGAGCAGTACTTC. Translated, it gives CASSKAGEGAYEQYF.

The CDR3 sequence is CATSRDSGGRETQYF. The DNA of the CDR3 is TGTGCCACCAGCAGAGATTCGGGGGGCCGAGAGACCCAGTACTTC. The chain uses TRBV15 and TRBJ2-5; TRBD2 is a possible D gene (7 bases). Germline-derived CDR1 and CDR2 are LNHNV and YYDKDF (reference sequence). The CDR3 runs to 15 residues. V was pared by 0 bases and J by 4 bases, with 12 bases between.

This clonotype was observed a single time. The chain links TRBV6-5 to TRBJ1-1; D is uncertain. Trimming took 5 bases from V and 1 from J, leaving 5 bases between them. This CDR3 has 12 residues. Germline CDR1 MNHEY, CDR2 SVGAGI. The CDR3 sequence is CASSRKNTEAFF. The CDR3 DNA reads TGTGCCAGCAGTCGGAAGAACACTGAAGCTTTCTTT.

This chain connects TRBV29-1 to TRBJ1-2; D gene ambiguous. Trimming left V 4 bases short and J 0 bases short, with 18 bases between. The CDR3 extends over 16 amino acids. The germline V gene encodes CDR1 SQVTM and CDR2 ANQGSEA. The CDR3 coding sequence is TGCAGCGTTGGGACGGCTACGAAGCCAACTAACTATGGCTACACCTTC. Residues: CSVGTATKPTNYGYTF.

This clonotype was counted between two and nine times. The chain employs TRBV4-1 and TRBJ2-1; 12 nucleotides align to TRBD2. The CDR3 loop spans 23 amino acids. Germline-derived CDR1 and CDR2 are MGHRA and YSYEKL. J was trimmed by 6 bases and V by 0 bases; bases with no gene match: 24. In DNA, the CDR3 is TGCGCCAGCAGCCAAGATCCCCACCGACTAGCGGGAGAAATCCGATCGGGAGGCAATGAGCAGTTCTTC. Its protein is CASSQDPHRLAGEIRSGGNEQFF.

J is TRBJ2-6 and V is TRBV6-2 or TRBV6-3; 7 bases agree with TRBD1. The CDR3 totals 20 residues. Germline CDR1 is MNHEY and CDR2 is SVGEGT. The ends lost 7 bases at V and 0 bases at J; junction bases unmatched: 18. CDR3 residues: CASTLDRRQPGSSGANVLTF. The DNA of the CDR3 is TGTGCCAGCACTCTGGACAGGCGGCAACCCGGCAGCTCTGGGGCCAACGTCCTGACTTTC.

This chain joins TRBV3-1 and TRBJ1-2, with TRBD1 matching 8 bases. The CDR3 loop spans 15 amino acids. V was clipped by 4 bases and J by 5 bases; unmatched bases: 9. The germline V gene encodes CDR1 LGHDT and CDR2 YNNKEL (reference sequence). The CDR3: CASSLLDREGYGYTF. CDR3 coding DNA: TGTGCCAGCAGCCTCTTGGACAGGGAAGGGTATGGCTACACCTTC.

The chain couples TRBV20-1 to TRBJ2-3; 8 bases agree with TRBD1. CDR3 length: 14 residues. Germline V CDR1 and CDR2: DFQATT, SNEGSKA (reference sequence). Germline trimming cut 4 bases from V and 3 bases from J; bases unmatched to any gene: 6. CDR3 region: CSATTGERTDTQYF. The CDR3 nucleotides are TGCAGTGCTACGACAGGGGAGCGGACAGATACGCAGTATTTT.